This passage covers 16 T cell receptor beta chains from one sample sequenced in a study of beta chain features in type 1 diabetes. The antigens for these receptors are not known. Of the isolated RNA, all was reverse transcribed, and so the sequenced material was expressed TCRB transcripts. Only in-frame clones appear in the TCRdb table, and some are missing; sequencing was by immunoSEQ multiplex PCR. The sample has 300,000 to 350,000 clones; approximately 9.7% are singletons. General study points: Researchers report that Type 1 diabetes patients had moderately but significantly shorter TCRB CDR3s across all four CD4+ subsets.

The sequenced material came from central memory CD4+ T cells from blood. The receptors originated from a man aged 25 to 45 with type 1 diabetes.

The chain recombines TRBV27 with TRBJ2-6; D is undetermined. Germline V lookup: CDR1 MNHEY, CDR2 SMNVEV (reference sequence). Between the trimmed V and J ends, which lost 2 bases and 0 bases, there was a span of 11 bases. The CDR3 is made up of 17 amino acids. CDR3 amino acids: CASSLGRADSGANVLTF. CDR3 sequence (DNA): TGTGCCAGCAGTTTAGGCAGAGCCGACTCTGGGGCCAACGTCCTGACTTTC.

J is TRBJ1-2 and V is TRBV5-1; TRBD1 aligns across 7 bases. This CDR3 has 13 amino acids. The germline CDR1 and CDR2 sequences are SGHRS and YFSETQ. V gave up 3 bases and J gave up 8 bases; unmatched junction bases: 7. The CDR3 nucleotides are TGCGCCAGCAGCTCCGACAGGGTGGGCGGCTACACCTTC. It translates to CASSSDRVGGYTF.

This clone has just a few counts. The chain joins TRBV7-2 to TRBJ2-7; D uncertain. This CDR3 region has 12 residues. Germline-derived CDR1 and CDR2 are SGHTA and FQGNSA. V lost 1 base and J lost 6, with 7 bases in between. In DNA form, the CDR3 reads TGTGCCAGCAGCTTAGTAGGTCTCGAGCAGTACTTC. Translation: CASSLVGLEQYF.

The CDR3 sequence: CASSPGSSYNSPLHF. CDR3 bases: TGTGCCAGCAGCCCAGGGAGCTCCTATAATTCACCCCTCCACTTT. The chain employs TRBV7-2 and TRBJ1-6; possible D gene TRBD1, 5 bases. Per the germline V gene, CDR1 is SGHTA and CDR2 is FQGNSA. There are 15 residues in the CDR3. Trimming took off 5 bases at V and 0 bases at J, with 8 bases between the two ends.

This clone was seen only a few times. J is TRBJ1-3 and V is TRBV4-3, with 9 nucleotides matching TRBD1. Germline assignment: CDR1 LGHNA and CDR2 YSLEER. The CDR3 has 17 residues. The ends lost 1 base at V and 4 bases at J; junction bases unmatched: 8. In DNA form, the CDR3 reads TGCGCCAGCAGCCAAGCTTCCCGCGGGACAGGGGGAAACACCATATATTTT. Residues: CASSQASRGTGGNTIYF.

This clone was detected only a few times. The chain employs TRBV7-9 and TRBJ2-5; 9 nucleotides agree with TRBD2. The V and J ends lost 1 base and 4 bases, in that order; junction bases with no gene match: 4. CDR3 length: 15 residues. CDR1 and CDR2 (germline): SEHNR, FQNEAQ (reference sequence). In nucleotides, the CDR3 is TGTGCCAGCAGCTTAGTCGGCGGGGGGGCAGAGACCCAGTACTTC. Protein: CASSLVGGGAETQYF. Based on the CDR3 plus reference TRBV7-9 and TRBJ2-5, the full variable domain is DTGVSQNPRHKITKRGQNVTFRCDPISEHNRLYWYRQTLGQGPEFLTYFQNEAQLEKSRLLSDRFSAERPKGSFSTLEIQRTEQGDSAMYLCASSLVGGGAETQYFGPGTRLLVL.

This clone was seen at least ten times. V and J are TRBV29-1 and TRBJ2-1, with 8 bases that match TRBD2. V was pared by 8 bases and J by 4 bases, with 7 bases of the junction left unmatched. CDR1 is SQVTM, CDR2 ANQGSEA, per germline. The CDR3 is 13 amino acids. Written as DNA, the CDR3 is TGCAGCCCCTCGGGAGGGGGATACAATGAGCAGTTCTTC. Its protein is CSPSGGGYNEQFF.

J is TRBJ2-3 and V is TRBV6-5, with 7 bases fitting TRBD2. Germline V lookup: CDR1 MNHEY, CDR2 SVGAGI. V lost 6 bases and J lost 2; bases outside the gene matches: 8. The CDR3 spans 15 residues. The CDR3 DNA follows: TGTGCCAGCAGCGAACTAGCGTACGCCACAGATACGCAGTATTTT. Amino acids: CASSELAYATDTQYF.

The chain recombines TRBV6-1 with TRBJ2-7; D gene ambiguous. The V gene lost 4 bases and the J gene lost 1 base, with 2 bases spanning the gap. The CDR3 has 11 amino acids. In germline, CDR1 is MNHNS, CDR2 SASEGT. The DNA of the CDR3 is TGTGCCAGCAGTGCTTCCTACGAGCAGTACTTC. Its protein product is CASSASYEQYF.

This clone showed up many times. V is TRBV7-6 and J is TRBJ1-1; tentatively, D is TRBD1 (6 bases). V was clipped by 2 bases and J by 5 bases, with 12 bases between them. This CDR3 is built from 14 residues. Looked up from germline, CDR1 is SGHVS and CDR2 is FNYEAQ. The CDR3 nucleotides are TGTGCCAGCAGCTTAACCGGGGGCGGGACTGAAGCTTTCTTT. Amino acids: CASSLTGGGTEAFF. Full variable domain (outside the CDR3, taken from reference TRBV7-6 and TRBJ1-1): GAGVSQSPRYKVTKRGQDVALRCDPISGHVSLYWYRQALGQGPEFLTYFNYEAQQDKSGLPNDRFSAERPEGSISTLTIQRTEQRDSAMYRCASSLTGGGTEAFFGQGTRLTVV.

The sample holds one count of this clone. This chain uses TRBV6-5 with TRBJ1-2; D is unclear. V lost 2 bases to trimming and J lost 7 bases, with 11 bases between them. In germline, CDR1 is MNHEY, CDR2 SVGAGI. CDR3 size: 13 residues. The CDR3 nucleotides read TGTGCCAGCAGTTACCCCAGTCAGCGTGGCTACACCTTC. Its protein product is CASSYPSQRGYTF.

This chain uses TRBV9 with TRBJ2-3; D gene unclear. Germline V lookup: CDR1 SGDLS, CDR2 YYNGEE. The CDR3 is 16 residues long. Trimming pared 3 bases from V and 1 base from J, leaving 15 bases between. As DNA, the CDR3 is TGTGCCAGCAGCGCAAGCCCCGGGCCCCGCACAGATACGCAGTATTTT. Amino acid sequence: CASSASPGPRTDTQYF. The full variable domain, its missing parts supplied by reference TRBV9 and TRBJ2-3, is DSGVTQTPKHLITATGQRVTLRCSPRSGDLSVYWYQQSLDQGLQFLIQYYNGEERAKGNILERFSAQQFPDLHSELNLSSLELGDSALYFCASSASPGPRTDTQYFGPGTRLTVL.

This chain connects TRBV4-3 to TRBJ2-2, with 8 bases aligning to TRBD1. V shed 0 bases and J 6 bases; nucleotides not matched to a gene: 0. Germline loops: CDR1 LGHNA, CDR2 YSLEER. CDR3 size: 14 residues. The CDR3 is CASSQEQGAGELFF. The CDR3 nucleotides are TGCGCCAGCAGCCAAGAACAGGGGGCCGGGGAGCTGTTTTTT.

In its sample, this clone was seen many times. V gene TRBV4-3 combines with J gene TRBJ1-2; weak D call: TRBD1 (5 bases). The CDR3 contains 14 residues. V lost 1 base and J lost 7, with 13 bases in between. Germline V CDR1 and CDR2: LGHNA, YSLEER. The DNA of the CDR3 is TGCGCCAGCAGCCAAGTTCCAGGGCCCCCTGGCTACACCTTC. Amino acid sequence: CASSQVPGPPGYTF.

This chain joins TRBV7-9 and TRBJ2-7; 9 bases map to TRBD1. Germline V gives CDR1 SEHNR, CDR2 FQNEAQ (reference sequence). V lost 0 bases and J lost 7; bases outside the gene matches: 7. This CDR3 has 15 residues. The CDR3 here is CASSLAGQGGREQYF. The CDR3 bases are TGTGCCAGCAGCTTAGCGGGACAGGGAGGAAGAGAGCAGTACTTC. The entire variable domain, with the rest obtained from reference TRBV7-9 and TRBJ2-7, is as follows: DTGVSQNPRHKITKRGQNVTFRCDPISEHNRLYWYRQTLGQGPEFLTYFQNEAQLEKSRLLSDRFSAERPKGSFSTLEIQRTEQGDSAMYLCASSLAGQGGREQYFGPGTRLTVT.

This rearrangement joins TRBV5-1 to TRBJ2-5; D is perhaps TRBD1 or TRBD2 (6 bases each). This CDR3 has 14 amino acids. V dropped 2 bases and J dropped 5 bases, with 13 bases sitting between them. Germline CDR1 and CDR2: SGHRS and YFSETQ. CDR3: CASSFGGPWETQYF. The CDR3 DNA reads TGCGCCAGCAGCTTCGGGGGCCCTTGGGAGACCCAGTACTTC. Full variable domain (missing parts from reference TRBV5-1 and TRBJ2-5): KAGVTQTPRYLIKTRGQQVTLSCSPISGHRSVSWYQQTPGQGLQFLFEYFSETQRNKGNFPGRFSGRQFSNSRSEMNVSTLELGDSALYLCASSFGGPWETQYFGPGTRLLVL.